The 15 T cell receptor beta chains in this list originate from one sample, sequenced in a study of blood T cell repertoires in COVID-19. TCRdb's table, derived via immunoSEQ multiplex PCR, lists solely in-frame clones and lacks some. This table has 200,000 to 250,000 clones, roughly 84% appearing once. Source material: peripheral blood. Receptor source: a woman older than 75 with acute or convalescent COVID-19.

V gene TRBV3-1 (or the pseudogene TRBV3-2) combines with J gene TRBJ2-1; D is perhaps TRBD2 (6 bases). Germline V CDR1 and CDR2: LGHDT, YNNKEL (reference sequence). The ends were cut back, 4 bases at V and 2 bases at J, with 12 bases in the middle. CDR3 length: 15 amino acids. CDR3 DNA sequence: TGTGCCAGCAGCCGCATGCGGACTACCTACAATGAGCAGTTCTTC. It translates to CASSRMRTTYNEQFF.

The chain employs TRBV19 and TRBJ1-5; TRBD1 agrees at 9 bases. The V gene's germline CDR1 is LNHDA and CDR2 SQIVND (reference sequence). The CDR3 spans 13 residues. CDR3 bases: TGTGGCATTTCGGGGACAGGGTTCCAGCCCCAGCATTTT. It is translated as CGISGTGFQPQHF.

V gene TRBV5-1 combines with J gene TRBJ1-2; the D gene is possibly TRBD1 (6 bases). The CDR3 has 18 residues. The V end lost 0 bases, the J end lost 2 bases, and 20 bases lay between the germline ends. Germline CDR1 is SGHRS and CDR2 is YFSETQ. CDR3 amino acids: CASSLVLAGQGYNYGYTF. The CDR3 coding sequence is TGCGCCAGCAGCTTGGTGCTCGCCGGTCAGGGGTACAACTATGGCTACACCTTC.

The chain recombines TRBV6-6 with TRBJ1-2; 9 nucleotides match TRBD1. The V gene end was trimmed by 2 bases and the J gene end by 4 bases; junction bases not matched to a gene: 5. The germline V gene has CDR1 MNHNY and CDR2 SVGAGI (reference sequence). The CDR3 is made up of 15 amino acids. The CDR3 nucleotides are TGTGCCAGCAGTTACGCGGGACAGGGCGGCTATGGCTACACCTTC. Translating it yields CASSYAGQGGYGYTF.

The chain carries TRBV4-1 and TRBJ1-2; D might be TRBD1 (6 bases). Germline V gene lookup returns CDR1 MGHRA and CDR2 YSYEKL. The CDR3 totals 16 residues. V was cut by 0 bases and J by 4 bases, with 15 bases left in between. In DNA form, the CDR3 reads TGCGCCAGCAGCCAAGATCCCCTACAGGGAAGCTATGGCTACACCTTC. Its translation: CASSQDPLQGSYGYTF.

The chain couples TRBV7-2 to TRBJ1-5; weak D call: TRBD1 (6 bases). CDR1 SGHTA and CDR2 FQGNSA come from the germline V gene. CDR3 length: 14 residues. The germline V and J ends were trimmed by 1 base and 4 bases, with 8 bases remaining between them. CDR3 nucleotides: TGTGCCAGCAGCTTAGAAACAGGGAATCAGCCCCAGCATTTT. It encodes CASSLETGNQPQHF.

This clone was detected only once. The rearrangement uses TRBV28 and TRBJ1-2; TRBD1 matches at 7 bases. In germline, CDR1 is MDHEN, CDR2 SYDVKM. This CDR3 region has 18 residues. Unmatched junction bases numbered 16, after V lost 2 bases and J lost 4 bases. CDR3 coding DNA: TGTGCCAGCAGTTTACCTCCTCAGGGGGTGAGAAATATCTATGGCTACACCTTC. Translation: CASSLPPQGVRNIYGYTF.

This chain uses TRBV5-4 with TRBJ2-1; 7 bases match TRBD2. This CDR3 region has 15 residues. Germline assignment: CDR1 SGHNT and CDR2 YYREEE (reference sequence). The trim removed 2 bases at V and 7 bases at J, leaving 9 bases unmatched. The DNA of the CDR3 is TGTGCCAGCAGCTTACGGGGGGTCAGTTTGAATGAGCAGTTCTTC. Amino acids: CASSLRGVSLNEQFF.

As to this clone: Other DNA sequences of this sample code for an identical CDR3. This chain links TRBV4-3 with TRBJ2-3, with 10 bases matching TRBD2. This CDR3 has 16 amino acids. Germline V CDR1 and CDR2: LGHNA, YSLEER. V trimming: 0 bases; J trimming: 1 base; junction bases outside the gene matches: 1. CDR3 in DNA: TGCGCCAGCAGCCAAGATCTAGCGGGAGGCACAGATACGCAGTATTTT. Translated, it gives CASSQDLAGGTDTQYF.

CDR3 nucleotides: TGTGCCAGCAGCCCCGCCGACAGGACCAACTATGGCTACACCTTC. This translates into CASSPADRTNYGYTF. This chain joins TRBV7-8 and TRBJ1-2; possible D gene TRBD1, 6 bases. Germline-derived CDR1 and CDR2 are SGHVS and FQNEAQ. The CDR3 length is 15 residues. V was cut by 5 bases and J by 2 bases, with 15 bases left in between.

The chain has TRBV19 and TRBJ1-2; D might be TRBD1 (6 bases). This CDR3 comprises 13 residues. Germline CDR1 reads LNHDA; CDR2 reads SQIVND (reference sequence). Trimming stripped 7 bases from V and 8 bases from J, with 17 bases between. In DNA form, the CDR3 reads TGTGCCAGTAAGGGAGGGGACATAAGGGGCTACACCTTC. This codes for CASKGGDIRGYTF.

The CDR3 sequence: CATRMGGGSGNTIYF. The DNA for the CDR3 is TGTGCCACCCGAATGGGAGGGGGCTCTGGAAACACCATATATTTT. The chain links TRBV10-3 to TRBJ1-3; a possible D gene is TRBD1 (6 bases). CDR1 ENHRY and CDR2 SYGVKD come from the germline V gene. V lost 10 bases and J 0 bases, leaving 16 bases between the germline ends. The CDR3 runs 15 residues.

The chain has TRBV6-5 and TRBJ1-1; 7 nucleotides match TRBD1. CDR1 and CDR2 from the germline V gene are MNHEY and SVGAGI. V lost 0 bases to trimming and J lost 1 base; unmatched junction nucleotides: 2. This CDR3 has 15 residues. In DNA form, the CDR3 reads TGTGCCAGCAGTTACTCAGGGGGCGGGAACACTGAAGCTTTCTTT. Its translation: CASSYSGGGNTEAFF.

The rearrangement uses TRBV20-1 and TRBJ2-3; 8 bases line up with TRBD1. The CDR3 totals 13 residues. In germline, CDR1 is DFQATT, CDR2 SNEGSKA (reference sequence). The V gene end was trimmed by 3 bases and the J gene end by 4 bases; junction bases not matched to a gene: 3. The CDR3 bases are TGCAGTGCTAGTACAGGGGGGTCAGATACGCAGTATTTT. Its protein is CSASTGGSDTQYF.

V and J are TRBV3-1 (or the pseudogene TRBV3-2) and TRBJ1-3, with D possibly TRBD1 on 5 matching bases. Trimming removed 5 bases at V and 0 bases at J, with 17 bases between. The CDR3 has 17 amino acids. The germline gives CDR1 LGHDT, CDR2 YNNKEL (reference sequence). The CDR3 DNA is TGTGCCAGCAGCTACGTGTCAGGGATCTCCTCTGGAAACACCATATATTTT. Its protein product is CASSYVSGISSGNTIYF.